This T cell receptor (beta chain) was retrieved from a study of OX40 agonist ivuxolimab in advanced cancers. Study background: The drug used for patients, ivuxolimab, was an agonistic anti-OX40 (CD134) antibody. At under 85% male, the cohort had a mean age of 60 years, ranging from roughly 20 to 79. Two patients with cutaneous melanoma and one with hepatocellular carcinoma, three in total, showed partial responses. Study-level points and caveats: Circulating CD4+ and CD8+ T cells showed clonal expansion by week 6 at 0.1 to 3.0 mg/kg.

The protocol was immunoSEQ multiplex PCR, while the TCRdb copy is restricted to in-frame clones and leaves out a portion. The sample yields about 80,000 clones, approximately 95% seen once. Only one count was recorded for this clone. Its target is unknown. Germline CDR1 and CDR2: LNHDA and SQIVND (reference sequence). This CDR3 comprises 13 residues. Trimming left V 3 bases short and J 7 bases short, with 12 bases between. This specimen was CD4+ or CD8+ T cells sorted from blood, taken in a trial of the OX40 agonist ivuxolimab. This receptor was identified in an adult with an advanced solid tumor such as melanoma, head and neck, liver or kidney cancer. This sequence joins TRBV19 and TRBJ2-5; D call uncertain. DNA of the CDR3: TGTGCCAGTAGTATGGAAGTTTTAGGGACCCAGTACTTC. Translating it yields CASSMEVLGTQYF.